This passage covers 18 T cell receptor beta chains from one sample sequenced in a study of blood T cell repertoires in COVID-19. This table comes from immunoSEQ multiplex PCR, and its TCRdb copy is limited to in-frame clones, with some not included. The table shows approximately 140,000 clones, with 84% occurring only once. Sequencing was done on a sample of PBMCs or T cells enriched from blood (not recorded which). The receptors originated from a woman aged 45-59 years who had been exposed to COVID-19.

The rearrangement uses TRBV30 and TRBJ2-1, with 9 bases identical to TRBD2. The CDR3 spans 13 residues. CDR1 GTSNPN and CDR2 SVGIG come from the germline V gene (reference sequence). Trimming took 6 bases from V and 1 from J; bases not matched to a gene: 1. This CDR3 is CACSGSSYNEQFF. As DNA, the CDR3 is TGTGCCTGTAGCGGGAGTTCCTACAATGAGCAGTTCTTC.

This clone was seen a single time. This rearrangement joins TRBV5-1 to TRBJ1-2, with 8 nucleotides matching TRBD1. The CDR3 is 15 amino acids. V gave up 4 bases and J gave up 5 bases; unmatched junction bases: 10. Germline V CDR1 and CDR2: SGHRS, YFSETQ. The CDR3 loop reads CASSGSGQVEYGYTF. The CDR3 DNA reads TGCGCCAGCAGCGGCTCGGGACAGGTTGAGTATGGCTACACCTTC.

The rearrangement links TRBV7-6 to TRBJ1-3; D may be TRBD1 (5 bases). CDR1 SGHVS and CDR2 FNYEAQ come from the germline V gene. The CDR3 is 17 residues long. Trimming took off 0 bases at V and 0 bases at J, with 12 bases between the two ends. The CDR3 DNA reads TGTGCCAGCAGCTTAGCGCTTACGACAGTCTCTGGAAACACCATATATTTT. This codes for CASSLALTTVSGNTIYF.

The sample holds a few counts of this clone. This rearrangement joins TRBV14 to TRBJ1-2; tentative D call: TRBD1 (6 bases). Trimming cost V 4 bases and J 5 bases, with 11 bases left between them. The CDR3 sequence is 13 residues long. Germline CDR1 reads SGHDN; CDR2 reads FVKESK. CDR3 loop: CASSPKGTYGYTF. CDR3 bases: TGTGCCAGCAGCCCGAAAGGGACATATGGCTACACCTTC.

The CDR3 loop reads CASGLGLTGRDEQYF. In DNA form, the CDR3 reads TGTGCTAGTGGTTTGGGCTTGACAGGGCGCGACGAGCAGTACTTC. The chain employs TRBV12-5 and TRBJ2-7; 7 bases line up with TRBD1. The length of the CDR3 is 15 residues. V trimming: 1 base; J trimming: 5 bases; junction bases outside the gene matches: 8. Germline CDR1 LGHNT, CDR2 FRNRAP.

The chain links TRBV9 to TRBJ2-7; D gene unclear. V was cut by 2 bases and J by 2 bases, with 11 bases left in between. The length of the CDR3 is 14 residues. Germline CDR1 reads SGDLS; CDR2 reads YYNGEE. This CDR3 reads CASSVGPNPYEQYF. The CDR3 DNA reads as TGTGCCAGCAGCGTGGGCCCGAACCCCTACGAGCAGTACTTC.

The table lists this clone with a few counts. The rearrangement joins TRBV6-4 to TRBJ1-5, with D maybe TRBD1 (5 bases). Trimming left V 2 bases short and J 0 bases short, with 8 bases between. Germline CDR1 and CDR2: MRHNA and SNTAGT. The CDR3 runs 15 residues. CDR3 coding DNA: TGTGCCAGCAGTGACAGGGGTCATAGCAATCAGCCCCAGCATTTT. Translated, it gives CASSDRGHSNQPQHF.

The chain links TRBV7-2 to TRBJ2-2, with D possibly TRBD2 on 5 matching bases. Between the trimmed V and J ends, which lost 5 bases and 4 bases, there was a span of 20 bases. This CDR3 has 17 amino acids. The V gene's germline CDR1 is SGHTA and CDR2 FQGNSA. CDR3 amino acids: CASSTLAVSPLTGELFF. The CDR3 region has the DNA TGTGCCAGCAGCACCCTAGCAGTCTCCCCCCTCACCGGGGAGCTGTTTTTT. Filled out from reference TRBV7-2 and TRBJ2-2, the complete variable domain reads GAGVSQSPSNKVTEKGKDVELRCDPISGHTALYWYRQSLGQGLEFLIYFQGNSAPDKSGLPSDRFSAERTGGSVSTLTIQRTQQEDSAVYLCASSTLAVSPLTGELFFGEGSRLTVL.

This clone was seen just once. The CDR3 region has the DNA TGTGCCTCCAATTCCCGGTTCCCTAACACTGAAGCTTTCTTT. Translating gives CASNSRFPNTEAFF. The chain couples TRBV30 to TRBJ1-1; D unresolved. Germline V gives CDR1 GTSNPN, CDR2 SVGIG (reference sequence). The ends were cut back, 7 bases at V and 2 bases at J, with 17 bases in the middle. The CDR3 consists of 14 residues.

This clone was counted once. The rearrangement joins TRBV12-3 or TRBV12-4 to TRBJ2-7; D remains ambiguous. The CDR3 is made up of 11 amino acids. Between the trimmed V and J ends, which lost 6 bases and 5 bases, there was a span of 8 bases. This CDR3 reads CASSPKNEQYF. For the CDR3, the DNA is TGTGCCAGCAGCCCTAAGAACGAGCAGTACTTC.

This clone was seen a few times. V usage is TRBV10-3 and J usage is TRBJ1-1; D not resolved. The CDR3 runs to 14 residues. Trimming removed 3 bases from V and 6 bases from J, with 14 bases in between. Germline assignment: CDR1 ENHRY and CDR2 SYGVKD. CDR3 coding DNA: TGTGCCATCAGTGAAAACCCGGGTCCTTCTGAAGCTTTCTTT. Protein product: CAISENPGPSEAFF.

This clone was recorded only once. The chain joins TRBV4-2 to TRBJ1-2, with 11 bases identical to TRBD1. Germline V gene lookup returns CDR1 LGHNA and CDR2 YNFKEQ. Trimming took 1 base from V and 5 from J; bases not matched to a gene: 9. The CDR3 is made up of 17 amino acids. This CDR3 is CASSQALPGQGGYGYTF. The CDR3 DNA reads as TGTGCCAGCAGCCAAGCCCTTCCGGGACAGGGGGGGTATGGCTACACCTTC.

The chain carries TRBV29-1 and TRBJ1-1, with a possible D match to TRBD1 (5 bases). The V end lost 7 bases, the J end lost 8 bases, and 17 bases lay between the germline ends. The CDR3 loop spans 12 amino acids. Germline CDR1 and CDR2: SQVTM and ANQGSEA. CDR3 protein: CSACESRGEAFF. The DNA of the CDR3 is TGCAGCGCCTGTGAATCCCGGGGGGAAGCTTTCTTT.

CDR3 coding DNA: TGTGCCAGTACTCCTGGAGGGGACAGACACACAGATACGCAGTATTTT. This gives the protein CASTPGGDRHTDTQYF. The genes are TRBV19 and TRBJ2-3, with D perhaps matching TRBD1 (7 bases). CDR3 length: 16 amino acids. V shed 7 bases and J shed 2 bases, with 19 bases lying between them. Germline V CDR1 and CDR2: LNHDA, SQIVND (reference sequence).

This clone was recorded a few times. The V gene is TRBV10-3, the J gene TRBJ1-2, with D possibly matching TRBD1 (6 bases). This CDR3 is built from 15 residues. The ends were cut back, 2 bases at V and 2 bases at J, with 12 bases in the middle. Germline loops: CDR1 ENHRY, CDR2 SYGVKD. The CDR3 DNA reads TGTGCCATCAGTGAGAGTCTGGGGGCCAACTATGGCTACACCTTC. Its protein product is CAISESLGANYGYTF.

CDR3 coding DNA: TGTGCCAGCAGCCAAGAGGAACTTAGGACAGGGGTCTCCTTCTCCTACAATGAGCAGTTCTTC. This gives the protein CASSQEELRTGVSFSYNEQFF. V gene TRBV14 combines with J gene TRBJ2-1, with TRBD1 matching 9 bases. Germline V gene sequence: CDR1 SGHDN, CDR2 FVKESK. The ends lost 0 bases at V and 0 bases at J; junction bases unmatched: 15. This CDR3 spans 21 amino acids.

This clone was detected many times. The genes are TRBV6-2 or TRBV6-3 and TRBJ1-3; TRBD1 agrees at 9 bases. This CDR3 comprises 16 residues. After removal of 4 bases from V and 4 bases from J, the junction contained 8 bases not matched to a gene. Germline loops: CDR1 MNHEY, CDR2 SVGEGT. The CDR3 is CASSSDRGRSGNTIYF. The CDR3 region has the DNA TGTGCCAGCAGTTCGGACAGGGGAAGATCCGGAAACACCATATATTTT.

The chain recombines TRBV5-6 with TRBJ1-2; no clear D gene. Trimming took off 0 bases at V and 3 bases at J, with 6 bases between the two ends. This CDR3 has 13 amino acids. Germline lookup yields CDR1 SGHDT and CDR2 YYEEEE. CDR3 nucleotide sequence: TGTGCCAGCAGCTTGGGGGAGGACTATGGCTACACCTTC. The encoded protein is CASSLGEDYGYTF.